Included here is one T cell receptor beta chain sequence, with context. Some clones are missing from TCRdb's copy, which holds only in-frame ones; the method was immunoSEQ multiplex PCR. Of 210,000 or so clones listed, approximately 84% were seen once; the top ten hold 1.9%. The data are from a study of blood T cell repertoires in COVID-19. The germline CDR1 and CDR2 sequences are SGHAT and FQNNGV. V lost 6 bases to trimming and J lost 2 bases; unmatched junction nucleotides: 7. This CDR3 region has 16 residues. Input material: peripheral blood. The chain combines TRBV11-2 with TRBJ2-3, with 11 positions matching TRBD2. The receptor comes from a man aged 35 to 55 with active or convalescent COVID-19. The CDR3 reads CASRRTGLADTDTQYF. In DNA form, the CDR3 reads TGTGCCAGCAGAAGAACGGGACTAGCGGACACAGATACGCAGTATTTT. Looking up the rest from reference TRBV11-2 and TRBJ2-3 gives the full variable domain: EAGVAQSPRYKIIEKRQSVAFWCNPISGHATLYWYQQILGQGPKLLIQFQNNGVVDDSQLPKDRFSAERLKGVDSTLKIQPAKLEDSAVYLCASRRTGLADTDTQYFGPGTRLTVL.